This TCR beta chain was identified in a study of CD8+ T cells in alopecia areata. Study observations and caveats: Normal scalp had lower clonality than lesional scalp, with alopecia totalis/universalis lesions showing this most strongly. Sharing of TCRs across patients appeared less clear than in mice, possibly for HLA-related reasons.

For about 5 patients, CD4+ cells were sorted into CD25+CD127- cells. Those with alopecia areata gave lesional scalp punch biopsies and peripheral blood. PBMCs, the starting material, were the source of sorted CD4+ and CD8+ T cells. The CDR3 runs 15 residues. Germline assignment: CDR1 SQVTM and CDR2 ANQGSEA. V was pared by 7 bases and J by 1 base, with 8 bases of the junction left unmatched. Points on this clone: Its specificity is not known.

As the sequencing template, cDNA was produced by extracting RNA and reverse transcribing it. Generated by immunoSEQ multiplex PCR, the TCRdb table keeps only in-frame clones and is missing some. The repertoire holds approximately 13,000 clones, with roughly 61% as singletons. The sequenced material came from CD4+ Tregs sorted from blood. This receptor was taken from a human donor with alopecia areata. The chain links TRBV29-1 to TRBJ2-3, with 10 positions matching TRBD2. The CDR3 is CSGDRGTSGTDTQYF. CDR3 bases: TGCAGCGGAGACAGAGGGACTAGCGGCACAGATACGCAGTATTTT.